The 9 T cell receptor beta chains reported below all come from one sample, sequenced in a study of T cell responses to AZD1222 COVID-19 vaccine. The method was immunoSEQ multiplex PCR; TCRdb's version includes in-frame clones alone and lacks a portion of them. The sample includes some 120,000 clones, about 92% of them seen just once. Sequencing used peripheral blood, obtained on day 0 of AZD1222 vaccination. The receptors stem from an adult in good health.

This sequence joins TRBV27 and TRBJ2-2; 7 bases align to TRBD1. The germline V gene encodes CDR1 MNHEY and CDR2 SMNVEV (reference sequence). Trimming removed 3 bases from V and 5 bases from J; junction bases left unmatched: 6. CDR3 length: 15 residues. CDR3 DNA sequence: TGTGCCAGCAGTTTTTTGACAGGGAAGACCGGGGAGCTGTTTTTT. It encodes CASSFLTGKTGELFF.

The V gene is TRBV6-4, the J gene TRBJ2-3, with D possibly being TRBD2 (6 bases). There are 14 residues in the CDR3. Germline V gene sequence: CDR1 MRHNA, CDR2 SNTAGT. The V end lost 4 bases, the J end lost 1 base, and 9 bases lay between the germline ends. The CDR3 loop reads CASSVAAGTDTQYF. The CDR3 DNA sequence: TGTGCCAGCAGTGTAGCGGCAGGCACAGATACGCAGTATTTT.

The V gene is TRBV5-1, the J gene TRBJ1-2, with 11 bases that match TRBD1. This CDR3 comprises 15 residues. V shed 4 bases and J 8 bases; nucleotides not matched to a gene: 10. Germline CDR1 and CDR2: SGHRS and YFSETQ. The CDR3 DNA follows: TGCGCCAGCAGCCAGGATGGACAGGGGGCGCGGGGCTACACCTTC. It yields the protein CASSQDGQGARGYTF.

The table lists this clone with a count of one. The chain combines TRBV18 with TRBJ1-1; TRBD1 matches at 9 bases. The CDR3 extends over 16 amino acids. Germline CDR1 is KGHSH and CDR2 is LQKENI. Losses at the gene ends were 3 bases for V and 0 bases for J; bases not matched to a gene: 5. In nucleotides, the CDR3 is TGTGCCAGCTCACCGTCTACAGGGGGCCTGAACACTGAAGCTTTCTTT. Its translation is CASSPSTGGLNTEAFF.

The chain couples TRBV5-1 to TRBJ2-3; D remains ambiguous. Germline V gene sequence: CDR1 SGHRS, CDR2 YFSETQ. Trimming removed 0 bases from V and 3 bases from J, with 11 bases in between. This CDR3 is 15 amino acids long. CDR3 DNA: TGCGCCAGCAGCTTGGGGCCGCTCGGGACAGATACGCAGTATTTT. Translation: CASSLGPLGTDTQYF.

The chain couples TRBV30 to TRBJ2-1; D not certain. With 2 bases removed from V and 6 bases from J, the gap between germline ends came to 11 bases. In germline, CDR1 is GTSNPN, CDR2 SVGIG (reference sequence). This CDR3 is built from 13 residues. Here the CDR3 reads CAWSPKSRNEQFF. Written as DNA, the CDR3 is TGTGCCTGGAGTCCGAAGTCCCGCAATGAGCAGTTCTTC.

This chain joins TRBV3-1 (or the pseudogene TRBV3-2) and TRBJ2-2; perhaps TRBD1 as D (6 bases). The CDR3 extends over 15 amino acids. In germline, CDR1 is LGHDT, CDR2 YNNKEL (reference sequence). V gave up 6 bases and J gave up 6 bases, with 17 bases separating them. This chain's CDR3 is CASREAWGRAGELFF. The DNA of the CDR3 is TGTGCCAGCAGGGAAGCGTGGGGGCGGGCCGGGGAGCTGTTTTTT.

This chain connects TRBV5-1 to TRBJ2-7; unclear D gene. V lost 4 bases and J lost 3, with 14 bases in between. Germline values: CDR1 SGHRS, CDR2 YFSETQ. The CDR3 has 14 amino acids. CDR3 sequence: CASSPPTKFYEQYF. The CDR3 DNA reads TGCGCCAGCAGCCCCCCGACAAAGTTCTACGAGCAGTACTTC.

V usage is TRBV30 and J usage is TRBJ1-2; D call uncertain. CDR3 length equals 15 residues. CDR1 GTSNPN and CDR2 SVGIG come from the germline V gene (reference sequence). V was pared by 4 bases and J by 8 bases, with 23 bases between. The CDR3 DNA is TGTGCCTGGATTCAAACAGTAAGGGCACGCCGAGGCTACACCTTC. This codes for CAWIQTVRARRGYTF.